This is a list of T cell receptor beta chains from one sample in a study of blood T cell repertoires in COVID-19. TCRdb's copy holds only in-frame clones and misses some; the assay was immunoSEQ multiplex PCR. The data hold some 250,000 clones, with more than 75% observed a single time. The source material was peripheral blood. Receptors were obtained from a woman aged 25 to 39 who had recovered from COVID-19. Each CDR3 is given with its conserved first and last residue. The D gene is left open where the match is weak. Expanded clones are given a class, and other clones once, few, many or no size at all.

V,J,size,D,DNA,CDR3
TRBV2,TRBJ1-1,NA,NA,TGTGCCAGCAGTGAAAAAGGTGGAGATCTGGAGAACACTGAAGCTTTCTTT,CASSEKGGDLENTEAFF
TRBV5-6,TRBJ2-7,NA,TRBD2,TGTGCCAGCAGCTTGGGGGCGGGGGGCAACGAGCAGTACTTC,CASSLGAGGNEQYF
TRBV18,TRBJ1-1,NA,NA,TGTGCCAGCTCGCGACTTGGGAACACTGAAGCTTTCTTT,CASSRLGNTEAFF
TRBV5-4,TRBJ2-7,NA,TRBD2,TGTGCCAGCAGCTTAATCGGGACTAGTGTCGACGAGCAGTACTTC,CASSLIGTSVDEQYF
TRBV2,TRBJ1-1,NA,TRBD1,TGTGCCAGCAGTGAATGGGGACAGGGTGTTGAAGCTTTCTTT,CASSEWGQGVEAFF
TRBV18,TRBJ2-5,NA,TRBD2,TGTGCCAGCTCACCATCTAGCGGGGGCCAGTACTTC,CASSPSSGGQYF
TRBV6-4,TRBJ1-1,NA,NA,TGTGCCAGCAGTGACTCAAATCGGGTGAACACTGAAGCTTTCTTT,CASSDSNRVNTEAFF
TRBV11-2,TRBJ2-7,few,NA,TGTGCCAGCAGCTTAGATCGCTTAGAGTACGAGCAGTACTTC,CASSLDRLEYEQYF
TRBV7-9,TRBJ1-3,NA,NA,TGTGCCAGCAGTTTCGGGACTTCTGGAAACACCATATATTTT,CASSFGTSGNTIYF
TRBV5-1,TRBJ2-7,NA,TRBD1,TGCGCCAGCAGCTTGGACGACAGGGGGCTGGGTGAGCAGTACTTC,CASSLDDRGLGEQYF
TRBV6-5,TRBJ2-3,NA,TRBD2,TGTGCCAGCCAGGGCGGACTAGTGGATACGCAGTATTTT,CASQGGLVDTQYF
TRBV11-2,TRBJ1-6,few,NA,TGTGCCAGCAGCTCGTCAAGGGGCGAAACACCCCTCCACTTT,CASSSSRGETPLHF
TRBV28,TRBJ2-5,NA,NA,TGTGCCAGCAGTTCCCAGATCCGCCTGGAGACCCAGTACTTC,CASSSQIRLETQYF
TRBV10-1,TRBJ2-1,NA,NA,TGCGCCAGCAGTGAGTCATTAGAAACTGAGCAGTTCTTC,CASSESLETEQFF
TRBV3-1/TRBV3-2,TRBJ2-7,NA,NA,TGTGCCAGCAGCCAAAATTTTGGGCAGATCGAGCAGTACTTC,CASSQNFGQIEQYF
TRBV11-2,TRBJ2-1,NA,TRBD2,TGTGCCAGCGTTGGGACTAGCGGGGAAAATCACAATGAGCAGTTCTTC,CASVGTSGENHNEQFF
TRBV7-9,TRBJ2-1,NA,NA,TGTGCCAGCAGCCCGAAGGTGAGGATCTCCTACAATGAGCAGTTCTTC,CASSPKVRISYNEQFF
TRBV27,TRBJ1-6,NA,NA,TGTGCCAGCAGTGGGGGGGCAGGGCATCCAAATTCACCCCTCCACTTT,CASSGGAGHPNSPLHF
TRBV6-5,TRBJ2-7,once,TRBD1,TGTGCCAGCAGTCCCCGGACAGGGAACTACGAGCAGTACTTC,CASSPRTGNYEQYF
TRBV5-4,TRBJ2-5,NA,NA,TGTGCCAGCAGCTTGACCCCTCAGGAGGCCCAGTACTTC,CASSLTPQEAQYF
TRBV3-1/TRBV3-2,TRBJ2-2,NA,NA,TGTGCCAGCAGCCAAGTAATCGGGGAGCTGTTTTTT,CASSQVIGELFF
TRBV6-5,TRBJ1-2,NA,NA,TGTGCCAGCAGTCCCTACTCGGACAGTGGCTACACCTTC,CASSPYSDSGYTF
TRBV19,TRBJ2-7,NA,NA,TGTGCCAGTAGTATTCTAGGCGTCCGATCCGGGTCTCTTAACTACGAGCAGTACTTC,CASSILGVRSGSLNYEQYF
TRBV30,TRBJ1-6,NA,NA,TGTGCCTGGAAAACGGACCTAGGGGTTTCACCCCTCCACTTT,CAWKTDLGVSPLHF
TRBV18,TRBJ2-5,NA,NA,TGTGCCAGCTCACCTCGGACAGCAGAAGAGACCCAGTACTTC,CASSPRTAEETQYF
TRBV9,TRBJ1-1,NA,TRBD1,TGTGCCAGCACCTTCGGGACAGGGGACACTGAAGCTTTCTTT,CASTFGTGDTEAFF
TRBV5-4,TRBJ1-3,NA,NA,TGTGCCAGCAGCTCTGGAAAAGCGGCAGGGGCCCGCTCTGGAAACACCATATATTTT,CASSSGKAAGARSGNTIYF
TRBV9,TRBJ2-2,NA,NA,TGTGCCAGCAGCCAATTATCCGGGGGGCTGATCCTGAACACCGGGGAGCTGTTTTTT,CASSQLSGGLILNTGELFF
TRBV5-5,TRBJ1-4,NA,TRBD1,TGTGCCAGCAGCTTGGAGGGGACAGAGGGTGAAAAACTGTTTTTT,CASSLEGTEGEKLFF
TRBV11-2,TRBJ2-7,NA,NA,TGTGCCAGCAGCGGACGTACCCGGACACAACTCCATTACGAGCAGTACTTC,CASSGRTRTQLHYEQYF
TRBV29-1,TRBJ1-1,NA,NA,TGCAGCGTAGAAACAGGGCTTGGAGCTTTCTTT,CSVETGLGAFF
TRBV29-1,TRBJ1-2,once,TRBD1,TGCAGCGTTGGGGGCGGGACAGTCTATGGCTACACCTTC,CSVGGGTVYGYTF
TRBV7-2,TRBJ2-6,NA,NA,TGTGCCAGCAGCACCGACAGGGCCAACGTCCTGACTTTC,CASSTDRANVLTF
TRBV10-2,TRBJ2-7,NA,TRBD2,TGCGCCAGCACCGAGGCGTTGCGGGGGGTTGACGAGCAGTACTTC,CASTEALRGVDEQYF
TRBV4-1,TRBJ1-1,NA,TRBD1,TGCGCCAGCAGCCTACAGGGGGCGCTGGGGGCTTTCTTT,CASSLQGALGAFF
TRBV20-1,TRBJ2-3,NA,NA,TGCAGTGCTAGTGATAACTTGGGCACAGATACGCAGTATTTT,CSASDNLGTDTQYF
TRBV7-3,TRBJ2-1,NA,TRBD1,TGTGCCAGCAGTTCCGGGACAGGGGGCGGTTCTAATGAGCAGTTCTTC,CASSSGTGGGSNEQFF
TRBV7-2,TRBJ2-7,NA,TRBD2,TGTGCCAGCAGCCCCTCGGGGGGGCACTACGAGCAGTACTTC,CASSPSGGHYEQYF
TRBV7-3,TRBJ2-3,NA,NA,TGTGCCAGCAGCTTTCGGGGGAGCACAGATACGCAGTATTTT,CASSFRGSTDTQYF
TRBV6-5,TRBJ2-2,NA,NA,TGTGCCAGCAGTACCCCTACCATGAACACCGGGGAGCTGTTTTTT,CASSTPTMNTGELFF